This TCR beta chain was sequenced in a study of blood T cell repertoires in COVID-19. Trimming pared 2 bases from V and 2 bases from J, leaving 11 bases between. Germline values: CDR1 WSHSY, CDR2 SAAADI. The CDR3 loop spans 15 amino acids. The data were produced by immunoSEQ multiplex PCR, yet TCRdb's version contains in-frame clones alone and is incomplete. The repertoire has over 200,000 clones, 86% of them found once; the top ten carry about 2.2%. The source material was peripheral blood. The receptor's source is a man aged 30 to 39 who had recovered from COVID-19. The rearrangement links TRBV10-2 to TRBJ2-3; D may be TRBD1 (5 bases). The CDR3 sequence is CASSEGKGYTDTQYF. In DNA, the CDR3 is TGCGCCAGCAGTGAGGGGAAGGGGTACACAGATACGCAGTATTTT.